One and the same sample provided the 26 T cell receptor beta chains below, sequenced in a study of cytomegalovirus exposure and HLA in healthy donors. 13 Jbeta primers and 60 Vbeta primers were used for the PCR. Generated by immunoSEQ multiplex PCR, the TCRdb table keeps only in-frame clones and is missing some. The sample yields 130,000 or so clones, over 70% seen once. The sequenced sample was PBMCs. The receptor source for this set is a middle-aged woman in good health and CMV-seropositive.

J is TRBJ1-1 and V is TRBV6-1; 7 bases map to TRBD1. Germline V CDR1 and CDR2: MNHNS, SASEGT. This CDR3 has 14 amino acids. Germline trimming cut 8 bases from V and 6 bases from J; bases unmatched to any gene: 12. DNA for the CDR3: TGTGCCAGCCGACTGAGACAGGGCGGGGCTGAAGCTTTCTTT. Its protein product is CASRLRQGGAEAFF.

The chain carries TRBV19 and TRBJ1-3, with unresolved D. The CDR3 is made up of 16 amino acids. V gave up 1 base and J gave up 0 bases, with 10 bases separating them. Germline V gives CDR1 LNHDA, CDR2 SQIVND (reference sequence). Here the CDR3 DNA reads TGTGCCAGTAGTATAGGCGGAGGGAGCTCTGGAAACACCATATATTTT. Its protein product is CASSIGGGSSGNTIYF.

In nucleotides, the CDR3 is TGCGCCAGCAGCTCAGGCCGGGAGCTGGATACGCAGTATTTT. This sequence encodes CASSSGRELDTQYF. The chain recombines TRBV5-1 with TRBJ2-3; weak D call: TRBD2 (6 bases). Trimming stripped 3 bases from V and 6 bases from J, with 14 bases between. The CDR3 has 14 residues. The V gene's germline CDR1 is SGHRS and CDR2 YFSETQ.

V usage is TRBV7-2 and J usage is TRBJ1-1; possible D gene TRBD1, 5 bases. This CDR3 is built from 13 residues. From germline, CDR1 is SGHTA and CDR2 FQGNSA. V lost 4 bases, J lost 3 bases, and 9 bases lay in between. The CDR3 reads CASSSRRDTEAFF. The CDR3 DNA reads TGTGCCAGCAGCTCCCGCAGGGACACTGAAGCTTTCTTT. Full variable domain (missing parts from reference TRBV7-2 and TRBJ1-1): GAGVSQSPSNKVTEKGKDVELRCDPISGHTALYWYRQSLGQGLEFLIYFQGNSAPDKSGLPSDRFSAERTGGSVSTLTIQRTQQEDSAVYLCASSSRRDTEAFFGQGTRLTVV.

The rearrangement uses TRBV7-3 and TRBJ2-3; TRBD2 aligns across 13 bases. The CDR3 is 16 amino acids. Germline V gives CDR1 SGHTA, CDR2 FQGTGA. Trimming cost V 5 bases and J 5 bases; bases outside gene matches: 7. CDR3 protein: CASSLGLAGVRDTQYF. The CDR3 nucleotides read TGTGCCAGCAGCCTTGGACTAGCGGGAGTCAGAGATACGCAGTATTTT.

This clone was counted only a few times. V usage is TRBV4-3 and J usage is TRBJ1-4; 7 bases map to TRBD1. Trimming cost V 1 base and J 7 bases; bases outside gene matches: 9. CDR3 length: 16 residues. The germline V gene has CDR1 LGHNA and CDR2 YSLEER. This chain's CDR3 is CASSQGFTGEVEKLFF. In DNA form, the CDR3 reads TGCGCCAGCAGCCAAGGCTTCACAGGGGAGGTTGAAAAACTGTTTTTT.

The chain joins TRBV28 to TRBJ1-4, with D unresolved. The CDR3 consists of 12 residues. V lost 6 bases and J lost 5, with 7 bases in between. From germline, CDR1 is MDHEN and CDR2 SYDVKM. As DNA, the CDR3 is TGTGCCAGCAGGTCTCTAAATGAAAAACTGTTTTTT. Encoded protein: CASRSLNEKLFF.

The rearrangement uses TRBV18 and TRBJ2-7, with TRBD1 matching 9 bases. The V segment lost 2 bases and the J segment 5 bases; nucleotides outside the gene matches: 7. Germline V gene lookup returns CDR1 KGHSH and CDR2 LQKENI. The CDR3 runs to 15 residues. The CDR3 DNA follows: TGTGCCAGCTCACCAACCGTGGGACAGGGTGACGAGCAGTACTTC. This sequence encodes CASSPTVGQGDEQYF.

Only a few counts were recorded for this clone. CDR3: CASSSRPSGVTDTQYF. The CDR3 DNA reads TGTGCCAGCAGCTCCCGCCCTAGCGGAGTCACAGATACGCAGTATTTT. The chain carries TRBV7-2 and TRBJ2-3; 7 bases line up with TRBD2. V shed 4 bases, J shed 2 bases, and the junction held 9 bases outside the gene matches. The CDR3 runs to 16 residues. The germline V gene has CDR1 SGHTA and CDR2 FQGNSA. The whole variable domain, remainder taken from reference TRBV7-2 and TRBJ2-3, is GAGVSQSPSNKVTEKGKDVELRCDPISGHTALYWYRQSLGQGLEFLIYFQGNSAPDKSGLPSDRFSAERTGGSVSTLTIQRTQQEDSAVYLCASSSRPSGVTDTQYFGPGTRLTVL.

The chain is built from TRBV4-1 and TRBJ1-5, with 7 positions matching TRBD1. The CDR3 is 16 residues long. V lost 3 bases and J lost 5; bases outside the gene matches: 10. The germline CDR1 and CDR2 sequences are MGHRA and YSYEKL. CDR3 residues: CASSQADRVTHQPQHF. In DNA, the CDR3 is TGCGCCAGCAGCCAGGCCGACAGGGTGACCCATCAGCCCCAGCATTTT.

This clone was counted only a few times. V gene TRBV19 combines with J gene TRBJ1-3; 8 nucleotides line up with TRBD1. In germline, CDR1 is LNHDA, CDR2 SQIVND (reference sequence). With V trimmed by 5 bases and J by 4 bases, 7 bases remained unmatched. The CDR3 has 15 amino acids. The CDR3 DNA sequence: TGTGCCAGTAGTTCCCGGACAGGGTCCGGAAACACCATATATTTT. Protein: CASSSRTGSGNTIYF.

The chain joins TRBV5-4 to TRBJ1-3; possible D gene TRBD1, 5 bases. The CDR3 consists of 14 residues. V dropped 4 bases and J dropped 0 bases, with 8 bases sitting between them. CDR1 is SGHNT and CDR2 is YYREEE in the germline V gene (reference sequence). CDR3 sequence: CASSRDSSGNTIYF. The CDR3, as DNA: TGTGCCAGCAGCCGCGACAGCTCTGGAAACACCATATATTTT.

The chain links TRBV7-2 to TRBJ2-1, with 10 bases fitting TRBD2. Trimming cost V 5 bases and J 7 bases; bases outside gene matches: 11. Germline V gene lookup returns CDR1 SGHTA and CDR2 FQGNSA. There are 16 residues in the CDR3. CDR3 sequence reads: CASSDESGGAWNEQFF. The CDR3 DNA follows: TGTGCCAGCAGCGACGAGAGCGGGGGGGCCTGGAATGAGCAGTTCTTC. Filled out from reference TRBV7-2 and TRBJ2-1, the complete variable domain reads GAGVSQSPSNKVTEKGKDVELRCDPISGHTALYWYRQSLGQGLEFLIYFQGNSAPDKSGLPSDRFSAERTGGSVSTLTIQRTQQEDSAVYLCASSDESGGAWNEQFFGPGTRLTVL.

This sequence joins TRBV6-6 and TRBJ2-3; a weak D match, TRBD1 (5 bases). Per germline, CDR1 MNHNY and CDR2 SVGAGI (reference sequence). The CDR3 extends over 15 amino acids. V lost 8 bases and J 2 bases, leaving 17 bases between the germline ends. This CDR3 is CASSPRADNTDTQYF. The CDR3 coding sequence is TGTGCCAGCTCCCCTAGGGCGGACAACACAGATACGCAGTATTTT.

This clone has only one observation. V usage is TRBV10-3 and J usage is TRBJ1-3; D gene unclear. V was shortened by 7 bases and J by 6 bases, with 7 bases between the two germline ends. The germline V gene encodes CDR1 ENHRY and CDR2 SYGVKD. This CDR3 has 11 residues. The CDR3: CAITEANTIYF. The CDR3 DNA reads as TGTGCCATCACTGAAGCAAACACCATATATTTT.

The V and J genes are TRBV27 and TRBJ2-1, with 9 positions matching TRBD2. J lost 4 bases, V lost 5 bases, and 3 bases had no gene match. The CDR3 has 14 residues. Germline V lookup: CDR1 MNHEY, CDR2 SMNVEV (reference sequence). CDR3 nucleotides: TGTGCCAGCAGTAGTAGCGGGAGATACAATGAGCAGTTCTTC. Residues: CASSSSGRYNEQFF.

Here the CDR3 reads CATSPGQGLGYTF. The CDR3 bases are TGTGCCACTTCCCCGGGACAGGGTCTTGGCTACACCTTC. The chain couples TRBV19 to TRBJ1-2; TRBD1 matches at 9 bases. The V gene end was trimmed by 10 bases and the J gene end by 7 bases; junction bases not matched to a gene: 10. Germline V gives CDR1 LNHDA, CDR2 SQIVND (reference sequence). The CDR3 has 13 amino acids.

In its sample, this clone was seen a few times. This chain uses TRBV18 with TRBJ2-5; 7 bases are shared with TRBD2. This CDR3 has 16 amino acids. With V trimmed by 0 bases and J by 6 bases, 10 bases remained unmatched. Per the germline V gene, CDR1 is KGHSH and CDR2 is LQKENI. CDR3 protein: CASSPPMAGVVKTQYF. The CDR3 nucleotides read TGTGCCAGCTCACCACCCATGGCGGGAGTCGTGAAGACCCAGTACTTC. Full variable domain (missing parts from reference TRBV18 and TRBJ2-5): NAGVMQNPRHLVRRRGQEARLRCSPMKGHSHVYWYRQLPEEGLKFMVYLQKENIIDESGMPKERFSAEFPKEGPSILRIQQVVRGDSAAYFCASSPPMAGVVKTQYFGPGTRLLVL.

This clone was counted only a few times. The chain uses TRBV5-1 and TRBJ1-5; 9 nucleotides agree with TRBD1. Per germline, CDR1 SGHRS and CDR2 YFSETQ. J gave up 2 bases and V 1 base, and 13 bases lay outside the gene matches. There are 19 residues in the CDR3. The CDR3 nucleotides read TGCGCCAGCAGCTTGCCCAGTTCCGGGACAGGGATTGGCAATCAGCCCCAGCATTTT. Its protein product is CASSLPSSGTGIGNQPQHF.

The chain's CDR3 is CASSPGDYGYTF. The CDR3 DNA reads as TGCGCCAGCAGCCCAGGGGACTATGGCTACACCTTC. This chain joins TRBV4-3 and TRBJ1-2; D is perhaps TRBD1 (6 bases). The CDR3 runs to 12 residues. Germline CDR1 is LGHNA and CDR2 is YSLEER. Trimming pared 4 bases from V and 3 bases from J, leaving 6 bases between.

In the case of this clone: The junction departs from the called germline gene at one end, perhaps through a read error. This CDR3 reads CASKSPGVDGYF. Here the CDR3 DNA reads TGTGCCAGCAAAAGCCCTGGTGTAGACGGGTATTTT. V and J are TRBV28 and TRBJ1-5; no definite D call. The germline gives CDR1 MDHEN, CDR2 SYDVKM. The CDR3 is 12 amino acids.

The chain employs TRBV28 and TRBJ2-4; 11 bases line up with TRBD2. Trimming took 6 bases from V and 0 from J; bases not matched to a gene: 7. CDR1 is MDHEN, CDR2 SYDVKM, per germline. The CDR3 loop spans 17 amino acids. This CDR3 is CASSRPSGGLAKNIQYF. CDR3 in DNA: TGTGCCAGCAGCCGACCTAGCGGGGGGTTAGCCAAAAACATTCAGTACTTC.

The CDR3 nucleotides are TGTGCCAGCAGTTTTGAACAGGGTAGGGGTACGCAGTATTTT. This sequence encodes CASSFEQGRGTQYF. The gene calls are TRBV27 and TRBJ2-3, with a weak D call TRBD1 (6 bases). V gave up 3 bases and J gave up 8 bases, with 15 bases separating them. This CDR3 region has 14 residues. Germline-derived CDR1 and CDR2 are MNHEY and SMNVEV (reference sequence).

Details on this clone: Other DNA sequences of this sample code for an identical CDR3. The gene calls are TRBV11-2 and TRBJ2-1; D perhaps matches TRBD2 (5 bases). The V end lost 1 base, the J end lost 4 bases, and 11 bases lay between the germline ends. CDR1 is SGHAT, CDR2 FQNNGV, per germline. This CDR3 has 15 amino acids. The CDR3 reads CASSLGTGIYNEQFF. In nucleotides, the CDR3 is TGTGCCAGCAGCTTAGGGACTGGGATATACAATGAGCAGTTCTTC. The complete variable domain, with remaining parts taken from reference TRBV11-2 and TRBJ2-1, reads EAGVAQSPRYKIIEKRQSVAFWCNPISGHATLYWYQQILGQGPKLLIQFQNNGVVDDSQLPKDRFSAERLKGVDSTLKIQPAKLEDSAVYLCASSLGTGIYNEQFFGPGTRLTVL.

This clone was recorded a few times. This sequence joins TRBV6-6 and TRBJ1-2; 9 positions match TRBD1. Germline assignment: CDR1 MNHNY and CDR2 SVGAGI (reference sequence). The CDR3 is 15 amino acids. With 4 bases clipped from V and 2 bases from J, the junction kept 5 bases outside the gene matches. The CDR3 DNA sequence: TGTGCCAGCAGTTCGACGGGACAGGGCAACTATGGCTACACCTTC. Its protein is CASSSTGQGNYGYTF.

CDR3 nucleotide sequence: TGTGCCAGCAGCCGACGAGGGAGCGCTAGCACAGATACGCAGTATTTT. As protein: CASSRRGSASTDTQYF. This chain joins TRBV6-4 and TRBJ2-3, with TRBD2 as a possible D gene (5 bases). The CDR3 has 16 residues. In germline, CDR1 is MRHNA, CDR2 SNTAGT. The V and J ends lost 6 bases and 0 bases respectively, with 16 bases between them.